This TCR beta chain originates from a study of shared clonotypes between healthy human individuals. The wider study: Those who served as donors were two women and three men between the ages of 18 and 49. There were three CD4 naive, three CD4 memory, two CD8 naive and one CD8 memory plates per donor.

A note on this clone: Its antigen is currently unknown.

The table came from immunoSEQ multiplex PCR; TCRdb's copy has only in-frame clones and leaves some out. The repertoire holds 1.5 million to 2.5 million clones, with just under 95% as singletons. Findings of the study overall: It was the non-shared clonotypes that had lower generation probabilities than clonotypes shared by all four donors. Deeper or shallower sequencing was expected to change how clonotypes are shared among donors.

Naive CD8 isolation took CD45RO-negative cells positively selected for CCR7 and excluded terminally differentiated effector memory CD45RA+ cells. The clonotype comes from a man aged 18 to 35 in good health. Sequencing was performed on naive CD8+ T cells sorted from blood.

CDR3 residues: CASSVTSGGNTDTQYF. DNA of the CDR3: TGTGCCAGCAGCGTAACTAGCGGGGGTAACACAGATACGCAGTATTTT. This sequence joins TRBV13 and TRBJ2-3; the match to TRBD2 covers 11 bases. V shed 5 bases and J 2 bases; nucleotides not matched to a gene: 6. CDR1 PRHDT and CDR2 FYEKMQ come from the germline V gene (reference sequence). The CDR3 runs 16 residues.